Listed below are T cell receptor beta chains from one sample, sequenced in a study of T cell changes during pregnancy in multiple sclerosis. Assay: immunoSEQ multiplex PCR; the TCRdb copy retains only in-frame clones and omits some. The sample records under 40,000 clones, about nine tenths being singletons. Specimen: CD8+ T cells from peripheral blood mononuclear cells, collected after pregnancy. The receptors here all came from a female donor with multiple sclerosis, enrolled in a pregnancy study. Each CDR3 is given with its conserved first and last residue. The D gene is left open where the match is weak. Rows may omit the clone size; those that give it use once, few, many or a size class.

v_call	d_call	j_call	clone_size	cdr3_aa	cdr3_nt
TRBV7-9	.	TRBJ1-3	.	CASLEAEAGNTIYF	TGTGCCAGCCTGGAGGCGGAAGCTGGAAACACCATATATTTT
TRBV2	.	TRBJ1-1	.	CASSEGPGLNTEAFF	TGTGCCAGCAGTGAAGGACCGGGATTGAACACTGAAGCTTTCTTT
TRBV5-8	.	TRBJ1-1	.	CASSGGVKVGISEAFF	TGTGCCAGCAGCGGGGGGGTGAAAGTAGGAATCTCTGAAGCTTTCTTT
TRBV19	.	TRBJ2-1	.	CASSIHHGGDEQFF	TGTGCCAGTAGTATACACCATGGCGGCGATGAGCAGTTCTTC
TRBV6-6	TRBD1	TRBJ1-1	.	CASITEQGSTEAFF	TGTGCCAGCATCACCGAACAGGGGAGCACTGAAGCTTTCTTT
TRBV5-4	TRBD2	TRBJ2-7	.	CASSPEGGGAGEQYF	TGTGCCAGCAGCCCGGAGGGCGGGGGGGCGGGTGAGCAGTACTTC
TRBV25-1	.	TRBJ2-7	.	CASGIRGGSYEQYF	TGTGCCAGTGGGATTCGAGGGGGTTCCTACGAGCAGTACTTC
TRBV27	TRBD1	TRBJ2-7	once	CASSPGQGYEQYF	TGTGCCAGCAGCCCGGGACAGGGCTACGAGCAGTACTTC
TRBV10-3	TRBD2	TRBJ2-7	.	CAISDAVRTSGGRRPYEQYF	TGTGCCATCAGTGACGCCGTACGGACTAGCGGGGGCCGGAGGCCCTACGAGCAGTACTTC
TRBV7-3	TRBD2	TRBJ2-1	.	CASSWTSGGANEQFF	TGTGCCAGCAGCTGGACTAGCGGGGGGGCAAATGAGCAGTTCTTC
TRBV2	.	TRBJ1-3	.	CASDYTEGTSSGNTIYF	TGTGCCAGCGACTACACGGAGGGAACAAGCTCTGGAAACACCATATATTTT
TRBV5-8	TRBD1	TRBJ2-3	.	CASSYRGADTQYF	TGTGCCAGCAGTTACAGGGGAGCAGATACGCAGTATTTT
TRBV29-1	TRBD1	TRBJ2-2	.	CSGTGALTGELFF	TGCAGCGGAACAGGGGCGCTGACCGGGGAGCTGTTTTTT
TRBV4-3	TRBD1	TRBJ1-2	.	CASSQDLTGGLANYGYTF	TGCGCCAGCAGCCAAGATTTGACAGGGGGCCTGGCCAACTATGGCTACACCTTC
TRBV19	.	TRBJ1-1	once	CASSLQGSAEAFF	TGTGCCAGTAGTTTACAGGGATCTGCTGAAGCTTTCTTT
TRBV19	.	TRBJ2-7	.	CASSNGIGQRVYEQYF	TGTGCCAGTAGTAATGGGATAGGACAGAGAGTCTACGAGCAGTACTTC
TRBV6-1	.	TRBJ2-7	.	CASSELGEGYEQYF	TGTGCCAGCAGTGAACTCGGGGAAGGATACGAGCAGTACTTC
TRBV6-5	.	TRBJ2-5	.	CASSIQSQPQETQYF	TGTGCCAGCAGCATACAATCACAGCCACAAGAGACCCAGTACTTC
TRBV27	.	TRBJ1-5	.	CASSWSPFQPQHF	TGTGCCAGCAGCTGGAGCCCTTTTCAGCCCCAGCATTTT
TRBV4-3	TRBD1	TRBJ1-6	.	CASSQDGGTVAYSPLHF	TGCGCCAGCAGCCAAGATGGGGGGACAGTAGCTTATTCACCCCTCCACTTT
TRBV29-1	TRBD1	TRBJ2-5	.	CSGQTGLETQYF	TGCAGCGGTCAGACAGGGCTGGAGACCCAGTACTTC
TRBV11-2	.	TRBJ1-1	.	CASSLAFYPNTEAFF	TGTGCCAGCAGCTTAGCTTTTTATCCGAACACTGAAGCTTTCTTT
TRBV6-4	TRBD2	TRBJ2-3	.	CASSDSSGGAPDTQYF	TGTGCCAGCAGTGACTCTAGCGGGGGGGCCCCAGATACGCAGTATTTT
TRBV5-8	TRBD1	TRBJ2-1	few	CASSFGDRAYNEQFF	TGTGCCAGCAGCTTCGGGGACAGGGCCTACAATGAGCAGTTCTTC
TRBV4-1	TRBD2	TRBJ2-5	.	CASSQVRLAEETQYF	TGCGCCAGCAGCCAAGTTAGACTAGCGGAGGAGACCCAGTACTTC
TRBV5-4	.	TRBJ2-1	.	CASNPPGNEQFF	TGTGCCAGCAACCCCCCCGGGAATGAGCAGTTCTTC
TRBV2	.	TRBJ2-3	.	CASGALTSTDTQYF	TGTGCCAGCGGGGCGTTGACTAGCACAGATACGCAGTATTTT
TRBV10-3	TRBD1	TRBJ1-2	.	CAISSGTGLTIYGYTF	TGTGCCATCAGCTCCGGGACAGGGCTGACTATCTATGGCTACACCTTC
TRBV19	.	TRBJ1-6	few	CASRAGDSPLHF	TGTGCCAGTAGGGCAGGGGATTCACCCCTCCACTTT
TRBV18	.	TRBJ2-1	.	CASFFIGDNEQFF	TGTGCCAGCTTCTTTATCGGGGACAATGAGCAGTTCTTC
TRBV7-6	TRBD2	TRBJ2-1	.	CASTLGTSGGNEQFF	TGTGCCAGCACCCTAGGGACTAGCGGGGGCAATGAGCAGTTCTTC
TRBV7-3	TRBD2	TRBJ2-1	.	CASSLMGGTNNEQFF	TGTGCCAGCAGCTTAATGGGGGGGACCAACAATGAGCAGTTCTTC
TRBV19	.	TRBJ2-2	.	CASRGLGENTGELFF	TGTGCCAGTAGGGGTTTGGGCGAGAACACCGGGGAGCTGTTTTTT
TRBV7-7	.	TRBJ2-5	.	CASSLDTQETQYF	TGTGCTAGCAGCCTCGACACCCAAGAGACCCAGTACTTC
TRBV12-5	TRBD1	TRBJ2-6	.	CASGFTGVSALPGANVLTF	TGTGCTAGTGGATTCACAGGGGTTTCTGCCTTACCTGGGGCCAACGTCCTGACTTTC
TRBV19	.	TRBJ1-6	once	CASSIGTGAINSPLHF	TGTGCCAGTAGTATTGGTACAGGAGCCATTAATTCACCCCTCCACTTT
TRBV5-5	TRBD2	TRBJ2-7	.	CASSYPGLAVYEQYF	TGTGCCAGCAGCTACCCGGGACTAGCGGTCTACGAGCAGTACTTC
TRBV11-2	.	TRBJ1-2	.	CASSSLTPLEDYGYTF	TGTGCCAGCAGCTCGCTGACTCCTCTGGAGGACTATGGCTACACCTTC
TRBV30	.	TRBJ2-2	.	CAWIQAHTGELFF	TGTGCCTGGATACAGGCGCACACCGGGGAGCTGTTTTTT
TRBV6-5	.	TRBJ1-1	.	CASSYYGGDRDTEAFF	TGTGCCAGCAGTTATTATGGAGGAGATCGGGACACTGAAGCTTTCTTT
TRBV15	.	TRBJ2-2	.	CATSRVNMGATGELFF	TGTGCCACCAGCAGAGTGAATATGGGGGCCACCGGGGAGCTGTTTTTT
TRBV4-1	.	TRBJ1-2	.	CASSQDRGNYGYTF	TGCGCCAGCAGCCAAGATCGGGGTAACTATGGCTACACCTTC
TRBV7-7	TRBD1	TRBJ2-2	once	CASSHRGTSTGELFF	TGTGCCAGCAGCCACAGGGGGACGTCCACCGGGGAGCTGTTTTTT
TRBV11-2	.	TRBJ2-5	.	CASSFGRVGETQYF	TGTGCCAGCAGCTTTGGCAGGGTTGGGGAGACCCAGTACTTC